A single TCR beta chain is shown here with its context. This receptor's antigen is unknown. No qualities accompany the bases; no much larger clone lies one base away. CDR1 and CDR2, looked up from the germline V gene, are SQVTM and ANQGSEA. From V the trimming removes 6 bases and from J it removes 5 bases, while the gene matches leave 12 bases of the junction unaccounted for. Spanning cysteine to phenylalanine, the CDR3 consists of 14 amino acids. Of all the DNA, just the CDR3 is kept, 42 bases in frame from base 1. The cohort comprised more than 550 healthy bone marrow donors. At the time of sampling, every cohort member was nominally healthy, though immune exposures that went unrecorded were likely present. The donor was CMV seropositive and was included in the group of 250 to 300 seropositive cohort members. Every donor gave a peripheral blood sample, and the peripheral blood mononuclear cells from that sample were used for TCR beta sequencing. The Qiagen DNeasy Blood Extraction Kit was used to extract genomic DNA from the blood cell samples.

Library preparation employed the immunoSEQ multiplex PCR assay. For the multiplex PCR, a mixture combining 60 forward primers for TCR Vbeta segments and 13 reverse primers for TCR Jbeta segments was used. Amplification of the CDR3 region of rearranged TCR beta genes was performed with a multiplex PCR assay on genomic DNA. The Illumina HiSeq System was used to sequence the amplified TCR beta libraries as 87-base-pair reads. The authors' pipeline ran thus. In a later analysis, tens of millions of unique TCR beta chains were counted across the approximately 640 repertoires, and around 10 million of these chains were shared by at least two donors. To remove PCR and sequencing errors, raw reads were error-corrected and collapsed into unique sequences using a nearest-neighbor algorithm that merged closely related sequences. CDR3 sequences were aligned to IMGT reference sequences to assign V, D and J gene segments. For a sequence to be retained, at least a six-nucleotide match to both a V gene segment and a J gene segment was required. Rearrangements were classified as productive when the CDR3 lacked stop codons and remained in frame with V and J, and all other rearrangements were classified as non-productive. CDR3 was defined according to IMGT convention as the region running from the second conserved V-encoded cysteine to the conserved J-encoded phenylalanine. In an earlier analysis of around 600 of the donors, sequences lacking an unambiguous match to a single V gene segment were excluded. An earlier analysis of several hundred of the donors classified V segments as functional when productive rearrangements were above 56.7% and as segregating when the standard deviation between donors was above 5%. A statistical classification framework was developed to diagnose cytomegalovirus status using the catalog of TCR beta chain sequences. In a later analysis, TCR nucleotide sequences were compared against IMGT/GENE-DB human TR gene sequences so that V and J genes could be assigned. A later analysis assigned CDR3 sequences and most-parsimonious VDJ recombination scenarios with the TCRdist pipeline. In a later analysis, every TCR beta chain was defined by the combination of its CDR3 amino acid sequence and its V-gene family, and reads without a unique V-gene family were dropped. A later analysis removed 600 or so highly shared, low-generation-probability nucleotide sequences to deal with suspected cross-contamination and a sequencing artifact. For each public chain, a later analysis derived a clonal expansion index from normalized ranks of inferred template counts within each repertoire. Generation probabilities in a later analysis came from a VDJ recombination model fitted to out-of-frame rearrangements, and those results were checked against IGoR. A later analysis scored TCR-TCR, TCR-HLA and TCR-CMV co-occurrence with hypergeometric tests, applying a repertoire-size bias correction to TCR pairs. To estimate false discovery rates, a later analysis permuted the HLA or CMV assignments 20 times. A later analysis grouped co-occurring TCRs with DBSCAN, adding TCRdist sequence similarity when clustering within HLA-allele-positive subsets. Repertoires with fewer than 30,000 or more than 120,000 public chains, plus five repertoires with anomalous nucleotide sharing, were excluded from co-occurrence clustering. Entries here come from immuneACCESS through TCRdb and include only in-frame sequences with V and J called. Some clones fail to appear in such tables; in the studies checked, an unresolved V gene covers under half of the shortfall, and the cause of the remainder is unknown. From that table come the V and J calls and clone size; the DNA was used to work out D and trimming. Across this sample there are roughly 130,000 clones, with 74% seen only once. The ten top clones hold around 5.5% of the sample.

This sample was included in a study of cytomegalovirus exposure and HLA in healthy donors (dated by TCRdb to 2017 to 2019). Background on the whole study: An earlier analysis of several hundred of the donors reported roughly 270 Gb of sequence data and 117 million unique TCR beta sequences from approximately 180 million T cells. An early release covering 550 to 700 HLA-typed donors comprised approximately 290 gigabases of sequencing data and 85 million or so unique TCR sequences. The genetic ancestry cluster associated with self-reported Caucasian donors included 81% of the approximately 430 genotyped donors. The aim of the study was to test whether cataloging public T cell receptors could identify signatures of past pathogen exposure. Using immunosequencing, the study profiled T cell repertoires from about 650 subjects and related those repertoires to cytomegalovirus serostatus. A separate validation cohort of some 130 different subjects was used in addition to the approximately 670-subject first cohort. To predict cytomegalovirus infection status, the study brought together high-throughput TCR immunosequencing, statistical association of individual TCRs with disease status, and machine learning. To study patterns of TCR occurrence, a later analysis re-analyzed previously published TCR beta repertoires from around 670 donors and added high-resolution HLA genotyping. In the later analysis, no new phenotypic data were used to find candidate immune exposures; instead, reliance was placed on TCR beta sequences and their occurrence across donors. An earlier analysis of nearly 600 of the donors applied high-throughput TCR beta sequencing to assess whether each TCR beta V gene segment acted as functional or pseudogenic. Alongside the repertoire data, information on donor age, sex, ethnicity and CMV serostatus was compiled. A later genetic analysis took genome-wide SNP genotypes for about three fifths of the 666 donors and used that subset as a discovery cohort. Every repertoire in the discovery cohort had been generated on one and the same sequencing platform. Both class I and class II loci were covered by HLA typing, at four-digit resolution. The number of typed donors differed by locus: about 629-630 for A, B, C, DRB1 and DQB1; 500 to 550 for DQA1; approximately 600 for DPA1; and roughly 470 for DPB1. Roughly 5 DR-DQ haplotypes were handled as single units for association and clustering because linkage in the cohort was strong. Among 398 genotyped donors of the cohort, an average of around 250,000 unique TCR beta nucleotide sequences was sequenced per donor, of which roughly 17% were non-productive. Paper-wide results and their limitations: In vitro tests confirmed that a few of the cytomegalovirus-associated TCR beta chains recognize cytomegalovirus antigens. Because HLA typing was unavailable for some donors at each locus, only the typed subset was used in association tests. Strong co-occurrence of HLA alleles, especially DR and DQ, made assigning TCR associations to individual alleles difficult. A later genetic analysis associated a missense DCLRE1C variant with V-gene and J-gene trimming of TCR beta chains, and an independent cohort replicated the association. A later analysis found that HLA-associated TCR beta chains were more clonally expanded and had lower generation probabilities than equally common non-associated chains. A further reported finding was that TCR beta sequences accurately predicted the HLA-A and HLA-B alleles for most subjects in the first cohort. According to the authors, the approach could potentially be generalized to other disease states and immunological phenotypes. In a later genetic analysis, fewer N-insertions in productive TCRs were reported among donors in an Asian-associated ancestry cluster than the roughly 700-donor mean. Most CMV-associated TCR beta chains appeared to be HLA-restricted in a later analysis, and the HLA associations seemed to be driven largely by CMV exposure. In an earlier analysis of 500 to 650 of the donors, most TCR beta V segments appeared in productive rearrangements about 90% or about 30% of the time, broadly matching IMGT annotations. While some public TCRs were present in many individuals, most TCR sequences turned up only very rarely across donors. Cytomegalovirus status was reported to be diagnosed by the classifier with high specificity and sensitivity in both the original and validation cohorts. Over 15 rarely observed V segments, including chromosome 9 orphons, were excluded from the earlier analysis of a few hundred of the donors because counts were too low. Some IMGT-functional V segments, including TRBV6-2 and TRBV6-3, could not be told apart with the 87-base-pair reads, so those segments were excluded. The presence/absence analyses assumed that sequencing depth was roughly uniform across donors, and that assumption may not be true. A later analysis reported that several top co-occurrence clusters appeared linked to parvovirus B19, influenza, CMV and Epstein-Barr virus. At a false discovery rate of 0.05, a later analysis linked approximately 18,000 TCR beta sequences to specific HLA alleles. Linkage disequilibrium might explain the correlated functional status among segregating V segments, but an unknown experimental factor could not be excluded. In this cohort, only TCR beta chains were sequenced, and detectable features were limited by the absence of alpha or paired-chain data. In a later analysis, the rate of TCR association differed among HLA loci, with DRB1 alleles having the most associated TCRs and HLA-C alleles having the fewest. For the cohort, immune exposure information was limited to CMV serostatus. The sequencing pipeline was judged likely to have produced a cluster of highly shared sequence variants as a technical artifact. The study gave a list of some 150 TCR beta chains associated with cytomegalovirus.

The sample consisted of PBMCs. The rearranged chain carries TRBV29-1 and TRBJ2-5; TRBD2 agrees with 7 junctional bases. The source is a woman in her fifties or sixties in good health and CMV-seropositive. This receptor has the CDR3 CSVGGTESRETQYF. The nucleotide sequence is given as TGCAGCGTGGGGGGGACGGAGAGCAGGGAGACCCAGTACTTC.